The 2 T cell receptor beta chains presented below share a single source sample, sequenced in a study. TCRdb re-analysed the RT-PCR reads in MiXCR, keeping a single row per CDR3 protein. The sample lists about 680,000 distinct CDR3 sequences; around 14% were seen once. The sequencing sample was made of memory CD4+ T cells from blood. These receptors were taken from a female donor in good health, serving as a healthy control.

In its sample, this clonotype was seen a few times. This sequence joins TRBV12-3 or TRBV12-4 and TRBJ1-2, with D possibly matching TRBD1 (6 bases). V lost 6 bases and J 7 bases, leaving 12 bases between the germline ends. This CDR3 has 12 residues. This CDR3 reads CASRRDTRGYTF. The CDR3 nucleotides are TGTGCCAGCAGAAGGGACACCCGTGGCTACACCTTC.

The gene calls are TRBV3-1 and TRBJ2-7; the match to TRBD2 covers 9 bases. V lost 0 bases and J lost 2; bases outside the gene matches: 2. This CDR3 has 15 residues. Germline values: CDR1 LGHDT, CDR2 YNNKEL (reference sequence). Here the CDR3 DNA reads TGTGCCAGCAGCCAAGACTGGACTAGCGCCTACGAGCAGTACTTC. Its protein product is CASSQDWTSAYEQYF.